The clone carrying this TCR beta chain was detected many times. V was clipped by 4 bases and J by 9 bases; unmatched bases: 16. The germline V gene has CDR1 LGHNA and CDR2 YSLEER. The CDR3 sequence is 17 residues long. This entry is derived from a study of blood T cell repertoires in COVID-19. TCRdb's copy holds only in-frame clones and misses some; the assay was immunoSEQ multiplex PCR. The table includes tens of thousands of clones, approximately 80% detected once. Input material: peripheral blood. This sequence originates from a human donor in a cohort sampled during active COVID-19. The V call is TRBV4-3, the J call TRBJ2-2; TRBD2 matches 8 bases. For the CDR3, the DNA is TGCGCCAGCAGCCTAAATGCTAGGGGGACTAGTAGCCGGGAGCTGTTTTTT. This translates into CASSLNARGTSSRELFF.